The clone carrying this T cell receptor beta chain was recorded a few times. TCRdb re-called the RT-PCR reads with MiXCR, one entry per CDR3 protein. The data hold over 450,000 distinct CDR3 sequences, with over 10% observed a single time. This entry comes from a study of response to subunit inactivated influenza vaccine. This CDR3 spans 12 amino acids. The germline V and J ends were trimmed by 5 bases and 8 bases, with 11 bases remaining between them. CDR1 is SGHTA and CDR2 is FQGNSA in the germline V gene. The genes are TRBV7-2 and TRBJ2-3; no reliable D call. This receptor was obtained from a man over 45 who received an inactivated influenza vaccine. The sequencing used PBMCs from blood, collected 35 to 45 days after vaccination. CDR3 DNA: TGTGCCAGCAGCAGAGGTACTGTTACGCAGTATTTT. Amino acid sequence: CASSRGTVTQYF.